Shown below are 20 T cell receptor beta chains from a single sample sequenced in a study of cytomegalovirus exposure and HLA in healthy donors. Primers: 60 Vbeta forward and 13 Jbeta reverse. Clones were read by immunoSEQ multiplex PCR, and TCRdb kept only the in-frame ones, dropping some. Counted here are roughly 140,000 clones, over 60% occurring once; the ten biggest clones make up under 5.5%. Material for sequencing was PBMCs. All receptors come from a woman between 50 and 59 years old in good health and CMV-seronegative.

The rearrangement links TRBV10-3 to TRBJ2-7; TRBD2 agrees at 7 bases. The V gene's germline CDR1 is ENHRY and CDR2 SYGVKD. The trim removed 4 bases at V and 3 bases at J, leaving 12 bases unmatched. The length of the CDR3 is 16 residues. The CDR3 bases are TGTGCCATCAGTGGCACGCCCGGGACTACTTTCTACGAGCAGTACTTC. Translation gives CAISGTPGTTFYEQYF.

V usage is TRBV5-4 and J usage is TRBJ2-3, with D tentatively TRBD2 (6 bases). Germline-derived CDR1 and CDR2 are SGHNT and YYREEE (reference sequence). The CDR3 has 14 amino acids. V lost 4 bases and J lost 4, with 13 bases in between. CDR3 sequence reads: CASSLTSVADTQYF. CDR3 sequence (DNA): TGTGCCAGCAGCCTGACTAGTGTGGCAGATACGCAGTATTTT.

This rearrangement joins TRBV30 to TRBJ1-5; the D gene is possibly TRBD1 (6 bases). Germline V gives CDR1 GTSNPN, CDR2 SVGIG (reference sequence). V was cut by 4 bases and J by 6 bases, with 19 bases left in between. The CDR3 sequence is 15 residues long. CDR3 nucleotides: TGTGCCTGGACGCCCCACTTGGGGGCGGTTCAGCCCCAGCATTTT. Translation gives CAWTPHLGAVQPQHF.

This sequence joins TRBV6-5 and TRBJ1-2; D gene uncertain. The CDR3 is 13 amino acids. V gave up 0 bases and J gave up 4 bases, with 6 bases separating them. CDR1 and CDR2 (germline): MNHEY, SVGAGI. The CDR3 DNA reads TGTGCCAGCAGTTACTCTAGATCCTATGGCTACACCTTC. Translated, it gives CASSYSRSYGYTF.

V gene TRBV11-2 combines with J gene TRBJ1-6; the D gene is possibly TRBD1 (5 bases). This CDR3 comprises 17 residues. V lost 5 bases and J lost 4, with 18 bases in between. Germline values: CDR1 SGHAT, CDR2 FQNNGV. The CDR3 reads CASSARVSNLYNSPLHF. The DNA for the CDR3 is TGTGCCAGCAGCGCCAGGGTATCCAACTTGTATAATTCACCCCTCCACTTT.

V and J are TRBV5-1 and TRBJ2-2; TRBD1 agrees at 9 bases. J gave up 0 bases and V 0 bases, and 3 bases lay outside the gene matches. This CDR3 is built from 17 residues. Germline CDR1 SGHRS, CDR2 YFSETQ. The CDR3 DNA follows: TGCGCCAGCAGCTTGGGAGGGACAGGGACGAACACCGGGGAGCTGTTTTTT. This encodes CASSLGGTGTNTGELFF.

The rearrangement links TRBV7-3 to TRBJ2-5, with 7 positions matching TRBD1. V lost 6 bases, J lost 3 bases, and 7 bases stayed unmatched. Germline V gene data show CDR1 as SGHTA and CDR2 as FQGTGA. The CDR3 is made up of 14 amino acids. CDR3 in amino acids: CASSKTGNEETQYF. CDR3 nucleotide sequence: TGTGCCAGCAGTAAGACAGGGAACGAAGAGACCCAGTACTTC.

V usage is TRBV4-2 and J usage is TRBJ2-3, with 14 positions matching TRBD2. Unmatched junction bases numbered 2, after V lost 1 base and J lost 5 bases. Germline lookup yields CDR1 LGHNA and CDR2 YNFKEQ. This CDR3 is 16 amino acids long. The chain's CDR3 is CASSQGGLAGVDTQYF. The CDR3 DNA reads as TGTGCCAGCAGCCAAGGGGGACTAGCGGGGGTAGATACGCAGTATTTT.

The chain has TRBV7-2 and TRBJ1-3, with 7 bases matching TRBD1. The V gene end was trimmed by 3 bases and the J gene end by 2 bases; junction bases not matched to a gene: 13. CDR1 is SGHTA and CDR2 is FQGNSA in the germline V gene. CDR3 length: 18 amino acids. CDR3 in amino acids: CASSLEAIGTATGNTIYF. Written as DNA, the CDR3 is TGTGCCAGCAGCTTGGAAGCAATCGGGACAGCGACTGGAAACACCATATATTTT.

The rearrangement joins TRBV9 to TRBJ2-3, with 8 bases aligning to TRBD2. From germline, CDR1 is SGDLS and CDR2 YYNGEE. This CDR3 has 16 amino acids. V shed 3 bases, J shed 6 bases, and the junction held 12 bases outside the gene matches. The CDR3 loop is CASSEGGLGFSDTQYF. DNA for the CDR3: TGTGCCAGCAGCGAGGGGGGACTAGGATTTTCGGATACGCAGTATTTT.

About this clone itself: Other DNA sequences in the same sample also yield this CDR3. This rearrangement joins TRBV13 to TRBJ2-2; no reliable D call. The V gene lost 4 bases and the J gene lost 7 bases, with 7 bases spanning the gap. In germline, CDR1 is PRHDT, CDR2 FYEKMQ (reference sequence). The CDR3 loop spans 12 amino acids. The CDR3 sequence: CASSSRVGELFF. In DNA form, the CDR3 reads TGTGCCAGCAGCTCCCGAGTCGGGGAGCTGTTTTTT. The whole variable domain, remainder taken from reference TRBV13 and TRBJ2-2, is AAGVIQSPRHLIKEKRETATLKCYPIPRHDTVYWYQQGPGQDPQFLISFYEKMQSDKGSIPDRFSAQQFSDYHSELNMSSLELGDSALYFCASSSRVGELFFGEGSRLTVL.

This chain uses TRBV11-2 with TRBJ2-1; the D gene is possibly TRBD2 (5 bases). Germline V gene data show CDR1 as SGHAT and CDR2 as FQNNGV. The CDR3 covers 14 residues. Trimming removed 0 bases from V and 7 bases from J, with 10 bases in between. CDR3: CASSLDIRGNEQFF. In DNA, the CDR3 is TGTGCCAGCAGCTTAGACATTCGAGGGAATGAGCAGTTCTTC.

J is TRBJ1-5 and V is TRBV6-5; weak D call: TRBD1 (5 bases). In germline, CDR1 is MNHEY, CDR2 SVGAGI. The CDR3 has 15 residues. V was cut by 0 bases and J by 7 bases, with 13 bases left in between. CDR3 nucleotides: TGTGCCAGCAGTTACTCTAGCCAGGGTGGACAGCCCCAGCATTTT. Protein product: CASSYSSQGGQPQHF.

The chain recombines TRBV6-1 with TRBJ1-3, with D unresolved. The CDR3 loop spans 13 amino acids. Trimming cost V 1 base and J 5 bases, with 6 bases left between them. CDR1 and CDR2 (germline): MNHNS, SASEGT. The CDR3 DNA reads as TGTGCCAGCAGTGAAGGGCATCGAAACACCATATATTTT. Amino acids: CASSEGHRNTIYF.

This sequence joins TRBV5-6 and TRBJ2-6; 16 bases are shared with TRBD2. V shed 4 bases, J shed 4 bases, and the junction held 8 bases outside the gene matches. Per germline, CDR1 SGHDT and CDR2 YYEEEE. CDR3 size: 19 residues. This chain's CDR3 is CASSGTSGGAVFGANVLTF. The CDR3 coding sequence is TGTGCCAGCAGCGGGACTAGCGGGGGGGCGGTATTCGGGGCCAACGTCCTGACTTTC.

This clone has just a few counts. The CDR3 nucleotides are TGCGCCAGCAGCTTGGGTTGGGGACAAGGTGAAGCTTTCTTT. It is translated as CASSLGWGQGEAFF. The chain recombines TRBV5-1 with TRBJ1-1, with a tentative D call TRBD1 (6 bases). The CDR3 spans 14 residues. Between the trimmed V and J ends, which lost 0 bases and 7 bases, there was a span of 13 bases. Germline CDR1 is SGHRS and CDR2 is YFSETQ.

This chain uses TRBV27 with TRBJ1-1, with a weak D call TRBD1 (6 bases). Trimming took 6 bases from V and 5 from J, leaving 13 bases between them. Germline CDR1 is MNHEY and CDR2 is SMNVEV (reference sequence). CDR3 length equals 13 residues. In nucleotides, the CDR3 is TGTGCCAGCAGCTTCGACAGGAGGACTGAAGCTTTCTTT. Protein sequence: CASSFDRRTEAFF.

This chain connects TRBV4-2 to TRBJ2-3; 7 nucleotides agree with TRBD2. V was pared by 4 bases and J by 0 bases, with 4 bases of the junction left unmatched. Per germline, CDR1 LGHNA and CDR2 YNFKEQ. The CDR3 sequence is 15 residues long. The CDR3 is CASSPLGGSTDTQYF. DNA of the CDR3: TGTGCCAGCAGCCCCCTGGGGGGGAGCACAGATACGCAGTATTTT.

The V call is TRBV4-3, the J call TRBJ1-4; tentatively, D is TRBD1 (6 bases). Trimming removed 1 base at V and 7 bases at J, with 13 bases between. Germline-derived CDR1 and CDR2 are LGHNA and YSLEER. The CDR3 sequence is 15 residues long. In DNA, the CDR3 is TGCGCCAGCAGCCAAGGGACAGTTACTCTTGAAAAACTGTTTTTT. It encodes CASSQGTVTLEKLFF.

The V gene is TRBV28, the J gene TRBJ1-6, with D perhaps TRBD1 (6 bases). This CDR3 spans 14 amino acids. V dropped 9 bases and J dropped 4 bases, with 13 bases sitting between them. Per the germline V gene, CDR1 is MDHEN and CDR2 is SYDVKM. Here the CDR3 DNA reads TGTGCCAGTGTACAGGGAAGTTATAATTCACCCCTCCACTTT. Encoded protein: CASVQGSYNSPLHF.